Listed below are T cell receptor beta chains from one sample, sequenced in a study of T cells in Graves' hyperthyroidism and ophthalmopathy. TCRdb used MiXCR to reprocess the multiplex PCR reads, holding one entry per CDR3 protein. The sample lists approximately 720,000 distinct CDR3 sequences, around 20% occurring once. Sequenced: blood. These receptors all come from a woman aged 50 to 60 with Graves' hyperthyroidism that later progressed to Graves' ophthalmopathy. CDR3s include the opening cysteine and the closing phenylalanine or tryptophan. The D gene is left open where the match is weak. Not all rows give a size; the values are once, few, many and, for expanded clones, a class.

abundance	v_gene	j_gene	d_gene	CDR3nt	CDR3aa
many	TRBV20-1	TRBJ1-1	TRBD1	TGCAGTGCTACCGGACAGGGAGGGTTGAGTACTGAAGCTTTCTTT	CSATGQGGLSTEAFF
.	TRBV7-9	TRBJ1-3	.	TGTGCCAGCAGCTCCCCTCAGGTTCACTCTGGAAACACCATATATTTT	CASSSPQVHSGNTIYF
many	TRBV4-1	TRBJ2-5	.	TGCGCCAGCAGCCAAGAACCGGGTGGTGAAGAGACCCAGTACTTC	CASSQEPGGEETQYF
few	TRBV7-2	TRBJ2-2	.	TGTGCCAGCAGCGCCCGCCGCGGGGTGGAGAGGGAGCTGTTTTTT	CASSARRGVERELFF
.	TRBV7-2	TRBJ2-3	TRBD2	TGTGCCAGCAGCTTAACTAGCGGGAGCCAAGGTACGCAGTATTTT	CASSLTSGSQGTQYF
many	TRBV5-1	TRBJ2-2	TRBD1	TGCGCCGGGAGACAGGGGGCGCACGGGGAGCTGTTTTTT	CAGRQGAHGELFF
many	TRBV11-2	TRBJ1-6	TRBD1	TGTGCCAGCAGCTTAGCTAGGACAGGGGGACCCGGCTCCTATAATTCACCCCTCCACTTT	CASSLARTGGPGSYNSPLHF
.	TRBV20-1	TRBJ1-2	.	TGCAGTGCGAGAGACGGATTTTCTAACTATGGCTACACCTTC	CSARDGFSNYGYTF
many	TRBV4-1	TRBJ2-5	TRBD1	TGCGCCAGCAGCGTACGGACAGGGGAAGAGACCCAGTACTTC	CASSVRTGEETQYF
few	TRBV7-7	TRBJ2-2	TRBD1	TGTGCTAGCAGGCCCACAGGGGCGAACACCGGGGAGCTGTTTTTT	CASRPTGANTGELFF
.	TRBV10-3	TRBJ1-5	.	TGTGCCATCAGTGCGGGGGGCGACAATCAGCCCCAGCATTTT	CAISAGGDNQPQHF
.	TRBV5-4	TRBJ2-3	TRBD2	TGTGCCAGCAGCTTGGAGAACGGGGGGGTAACAGATACGCAGTATTTT	CASSLENGGVTDTQYF
many	TRBV3-1	TRBJ1-5	TRBD1	TGTGCCAGCAGCCAAGATGGACAGGTGGGGCCCCAGCATTTT	CASSQDGQVGPQHF
many	TRBV20-1	TRBJ1-1	.	TGCAGTCCTAGAGGGGGTTTGGGCACTGAAGCTTTCTTT	CSPRGGLGTEAFF
few	TRBV6-1	TRBJ1-1	.	TGTGCCAGCTACAGGGTCACTGAAGCTTTCTTT	CASYRVTEAFF
.	TRBV20-1	TRBJ1-5	.	TGCAGTGCTAACAGAGAGGGATATCAGCCCCAGCATTTT	CSANREGYQPQHF
many	TRBV12-3/TRBV12-4	TRBJ2-7	.	TGTGCCAGCAGTCCCTCGGGACATAGCTCCTACGAGCAGTACTTC	CASSPSGHSSYEQYF
many	TRBV20-1	TRBJ1-1	.	TGCAGTGCTAGCCGCGACGGCCTGAACACTGAAGCTTTCTTT	CSASRDGLNTEAFF
many	TRBV6-1	TRBJ1-5	TRBD1	TGTGCCAGCAGTGAGGCGGACAGGGGGGGTCAGCCCCAGCATTTT	CASSEADRGGQPQHF
.	TRBV28	TRBJ2-3	TRBD1	TGTGCCAGCAGTTTACAGCCAGGGGGTTGGGAAGATACGCAGTATTTT	CASSLQPGGWEDTQYF
.	TRBV9	TRBJ1-3	.	TGTGCCAGCAGCACCAGTGGTGGTTCTGGAAACACCATATATTTT	CASSTSGGSGNTIYF
many	TRBV3-1	TRBJ2-5	.	TGTGCCAGCAGCCAACCAGAGGGGCTGGGGGAGACCCAGTACTTC	CASSQPEGLGETQYF